A single sample is the source of the 18 T cell receptor beta chains below, sequenced in a study of OX40 agonist ivuxolimab in advanced cancers. Receptors were amplified or captured by the immunoSEQ multiplex PCR assay. Not all clones reach the TCRdb copy of this immuneACCESS table, which keeps in-frame sequences only. Checked studies attribute under half of the gap to unresolved V genes and leave the rest unexplained. The sample has almost 85,000 clones on record, 70% to 90% of them singletons. The top ten clones comprise over 5% of the sample. Sequenced here: CD4+ or CD8+ T cells sorted from blood, sampled in a trial of the OX40 agonist ivuxolimab. These receptors were collected from an adult with an advanced solid tumor such as melanoma, head and neck, liver or kidney cancer.

The CDR3 sequence is CSARRSGTDTQYF. CDR3 nucleotides: TGCAGCGCGCGGCGAAGTGGGACAGATACGCAGTATTTT. The V and J genes are TRBV29-1 and TRBJ2-3, with D uncertain. Germline V gene data show CDR1 as SQVTM and CDR2 as ANQGSEA. Trimming took 7 bases from V and 3 from J, leaving 14 bases between them. CDR3 length: 13 amino acids.

The chain has TRBV4-3 and TRBJ2-7, with a possible D match to TRBD1 (6 bases). From germline, CDR1 is LGHNA and CDR2 YSLEER. Trimming cost V 3 bases and J 3 bases, with 24 bases left between them. This CDR3 is built from 18 residues. The CDR3 nucleotides are TGCGCCAGCAGCCATCAAATACTGCCGGGACAATTATTCTACGAGCAGTACTTC. Translation gives CASSHQILPGQLFYEQYF.

V and J are TRBV29-1 and TRBJ2-3; D may be TRBD1 or TRBD2 (6 bases each). The V gene's germline CDR1 is SQVTM and CDR2 ANQGSEA. V lost 7 bases, J lost 4 bases, and 27 bases lay in between. The length of the CDR3 is 17 residues. CDR3 DNA sequence: TGCAGCGCTCGTCTACTCCGGGGGCAGGGTACCCCAGATACGCAGTATTTT. Its protein product is CSARLLRGQGTPDTQYF.

The chain uses TRBV7-9 and TRBJ1-4; perhaps TRBD1 as D (5 bases). Germline V CDR1 and CDR2: SEHNR, FQNEAQ (reference sequence). Deletions cut 3 bases from V and 0 bases from J, with 20 bases between. The CDR3 covers 19 residues. The CDR3: CASSFPGLPGYATNEKLFF. In nucleotides, the CDR3 is TGTGCCAGCAGCTTTCCGGGACTGCCCGGTTATGCAACTAATGAAAAACTGTTTTTT.

The rearrangement links TRBV13 to TRBJ2-7; D not resolved. CDR3 size: 14 residues. Per the germline V gene, CDR1 is PRHDT and CDR2 is FYEKMQ (reference sequence). With 3 bases removed from V and 7 bases from J, the gap between germline ends came to 16 bases. Here the CDR3 DNA reads TGTGCCAGCAGCTTTTCTAGTGCAGGCCATGAGCAGTACTTC. It codes for CASSFSSAGHEQYF.

The V call is TRBV4-2, the J call TRBJ1-3; 10 nucleotides agree with TRBD1. Germline CDR1 LGHNA, CDR2 YNFKEQ. V trimming: 0 bases; J trimming: 2 bases; junction bases outside the gene matches: 1. CDR3 length equals 16 residues. In nucleotides, the CDR3 is TGTGCCAGCAGCCAAGAAGGGACAGGGGCTGGAAACACCATATATTTT. Its protein product is CASSQEGTGAGNTIYF.

V is TRBV7-9 and J is TRBJ1-2; TRBD1 matches at 8 bases. The CDR3 has 13 residues. J was trimmed by 6 bases and V by 4 bases; bases with no gene match: 4. CDR1 and CDR2 from the germline V gene are SEHNR and FQNEAQ (reference sequence). CDR3 nucleotides: TGTGCCAGCAGCTGGACAGGGTCGGATGGCTACACCTTC. This encodes CASSWTGSDGYTF.

This chain joins TRBV5-8 and TRBJ2-5; TRBD1 agrees at 9 bases. Germline CDR1 SGHTS, CDR2 YDEGEE. Trimming removed 3 bases from V and 5 bases from J; junction bases left unmatched: 11. The length of the CDR3 is 16 residues. The CDR3 DNA follows: TGTGCCAGCAGCTACCGGGACAGGGCGACCGAGGAGACCCAGTACTTC. Translated: CASSYRDRATEETQYF.

This clone was observed once. CDR3 amino acids: CASSQAAWSTDTQYF. The CDR3 DNA reads as TGTGCCAGCAGCCAAGCGGCTTGGAGCACAGATACGCAGTATTTT. This chain connects TRBV14 to TRBJ2-3; D is unresolved. Trimming cost V 1 base and J 0 bases, with 8 bases left between them. Per germline, CDR1 SGHDN and CDR2 FVKESK. The CDR3 loop spans 15 amino acids.

This sequence joins TRBV6-1 and TRBJ2-5; D is tentatively TRBD1 or TRBD2 (5 bases each). The germline V and J ends were trimmed by 8 bases and 1 base, with 11 bases remaining between them. Germline V gives CDR1 MNHNS, CDR2 SASEGT. The CDR3 loop spans 13 amino acids. DNA of the CDR3: TGTGCCAGCGACCCGGGACGCCAAGAGACCCAGTACTTC. It translates to CASDPGRQETQYF.

The CDR3 is CASSLWGGNTEAFF. CDR3 nucleotide sequence: TGCGCCAGCAGCTTGTGGGGAGGGAACACTGAAGCTTTCTTT. V is TRBV5-1 and J is TRBJ1-1; D is unresolved. CDR1 is SGHRS, CDR2 YFSETQ, per germline. Trimming shortened V by 1 base and J by 1 base, and 8 bases separated the two germline ends. The length of the CDR3 is 14 residues. The full variable domain, rest sourced from reference TRBV5-1 and TRBJ1-1, is KAGVTQTPRYLIKTRGQQVTLSCSPISGHRSVSWYQQTPGQGLQFLFEYFSETQRNKGNFPGRFSGRQFSNSRSEMNVSTLELGDSALYLCASSLWGGNTEAFFGQGTRLTVV.

The chain is built from TRBV7-2 and TRBJ1-2, with D tentatively TRBD1 (5 bases). Looked up from germline, CDR1 is SGHTA and CDR2 is FQGNSA. Trimming left V 1 base short and J 4 bases short, with 10 bases between. This CDR3 is built from 14 residues. The DNA for the CDR3 is TGTGCCAGCAGCTTAGACCGGGGCGTCTATGGCTACACCTTC. Its translation is CASSLDRGVYGYTF.

This sequence joins TRBV11-2 and TRBJ2-7; a weak D match, TRBD2 (6 bases). V lost 5 bases and J lost 4, with 6 bases in between. Germline CDR1 reads SGHAT; CDR2 reads FQNNGV. The CDR3 runs 11 residues. In DNA form, the CDR3 reads TGTGCCAGCAGCCGGGGGTACGAGCAGTACTTC. Translation: CASSRGYEQYF.

This rearrangement joins TRBV6-1 to TRBJ1-6; TRBD1 matches 9 bases. Trimming at V came to 5 bases and at J to 10 bases, leaving 9 bases not matched to a gene. The CDR3 extends over 15 amino acids. Per the germline V gene, CDR1 is MNHNS and CDR2 is SASEGT. In DNA form, the CDR3 reads TGTGCCAGCAGTCGTTTCTTGGACAGGGGATCACCCCTCCACTTT. It is translated as CASSRFLDRGSPLHF.

The chain links TRBV30 to TRBJ2-3; D is possibly TRBD2 (5 bases). The CDR3 spans 17 residues. Germline values: CDR1 GTSNPN, CDR2 SVGIG (reference sequence). V was pared by 4 bases and J by 8 bases, with 28 bases between. CDR3 in amino acids: CAWIVQNVHRGSRTQYF. CDR3 coding DNA: TGTGCCTGGATTGTCCAAAATGTGCACCGGGGTAGTCGTACGCAGTATTTT.

The rearrangement joins TRBV30 to TRBJ1-2; no definite D call. The V end was cut by 1 base, the J end by 5 bases, with 20 bases between. This CDR3 is built from 16 residues. CDR1 is GTSNPN and CDR2 is SVGIG in the germline V gene (reference sequence). CDR3 nucleotide sequence: TGTGCCTGGAGTGCCGCCCAAGTGACGCGAAGTTATGGCTACACCTTC. Protein: CAWSAAQVTRSYGYTF.

CDR3 amino acids: CASSGGSDQPQHF. The CDR3 DNA reads TGCGCCAGCAGCGGAGGATCGGATCAGCCCCAGCATTTT. V gene TRBV5-1 combines with J gene TRBJ1-5; D unclear. Trimming took off 4 bases at V and 5 bases at J, with 10 bases between the two ends. The CDR3 contains 13 residues. Germline loops: CDR1 SGHRS, CDR2 YFSETQ.

This chain joins TRBV2 and TRBJ2-1; D is unclear. V lost 6 bases to trimming and J lost 7 bases, with 16 bases between them. There are 14 residues in the CDR3. CDR1 SNHLY and CDR2 FYNNEI come from the germline V gene. The CDR3 here is CASRGPASPNEQFF. The CDR3 DNA sequence: TGTGCCAGCAGAGGACCTGCTTCCCCGAATGAGCAGTTCTTC.